This TCR beta chain stems from a study of T cells in localized non-small cell lung cancer. Sequenced by immunoSEQ multiplex PCR; TCRdb stores in-frame clones only, minus some. The top ten hold roughly 22% of the sample, which has approximately 70,000 clones, 85% to 90% seen once. The germline V and J ends were trimmed by 4 bases and 2 bases, with 3 bases remaining between them. The germline V gene encodes CDR1 SNHLY and CDR2 FYNNEI. This CDR3 comprises 12 residues. This clonotype was obtained from a male donor older than 55 with stage III squamous cell lung carcinoma. The sample here was peripheral blood, taken before any cancer treatment. This chain links TRBV2 with TRBJ1-3; no definite D call. The chain's CDR3 is CASSGTGNTIYF. The CDR3 coding sequence is TGTGCCAGCAGTGGGACTGGAAACACCATATATTTT.